This T cell receptor (beta chain) was documented in a study of T cells in Graves' hyperthyroidism and ophthalmopathy (dated by TCRdb to the late 2010s). Describing the broader study: Peripheral blood was sampled at the time of initial diagnosis, prior to any treatment. Following sampling, methimazole starting at 30 mg daily was given to hyperthyroidism patients, and high-dose intravenous methylprednisolone was given to ophthalmopathy patients. In addition, the study compared T-cell repertoires in thyroid tissue and in blood from several Graves' hyperthyroidism patients. To identify TCR V-J signatures that set the groups apart, the researchers used a discovery cohort of 100 patients, made up of under 45 with Graves' ophthalmopathy and some 60 with stable Graves' hyperthyroidism. The 90 or so discovery patients were randomly split 7:3 into training and test sets. TCR Vbeta CDR3 sequencing of 130 to 150 peripheral blood samples (43 ophthalmopathy, about 80 hyperthyroidism and around 17 progressor patients) is reported in the paper. An independent validation cohort of under 20 hyperthyroidism patients and 15 or so patients who later progressed to ophthalmopathy tested prospective prediction of ophthalmopathy. Here is what the overall study found, with its caveats: Sample size was not statistically predetermined, and blinding of investigators to group allocation was not performed. In cross-validation, a model built on a 13 V-J signature told ophthalmopathy apart from stable hyperthyroidism with 85% to 90% sensitivity and roughly 82% specificity, and in testing the same model reached 80%/75%. During validation, the model predicted progression to ophthalmopathy a median of around 7 months ahead of onset, with around 65% sensitivity and almost 75% specificity. Most expanded thyroid clonotypes (frequency above 0.001) were also detected in blood, a finding suggesting that blood repertoires may reflect thyroid immune responses.

The TCR beta CDR3 regions were amplified from the RNA transcripts. For the first round of RT-PCR on the TCR CDR3, the HTBI primer set was used together with the Qiagen OneStep RT-PCR kit. Libraries were constructed in a second round of multiplex PCR, after which size selection and purification were performed. Libraries were sequenced paired-end with 100 bp reads on an Illumina HiSeq2000. The published analysis was carried out like this. SOAPnuke was used to process the raw data, removing reads that contained adapters or uncalled bases, had a mean Phred below 15, or lacked an exact match to the constant primer or identifier. High-quality paired reads were merged with COPE v1.2.5, and unique nucleotide sequences were defined as clonotypes. MiTCR v1.1 was used to align clonotypes to the IMGT TRBV, TRBD and TRBJ reference segments. The analysis was restricted to V-J combinations with a frequency above 0.0001, which together covered about 99% of the repertoires. The TCS score was defined as F50 (clonal expansion) divided by E x V (chaos), with BLOSUM62-based TCRdist calculated between CDR3 peptides within each V-J. Welch's t-statistics and random forest reduced fewer than 600 V-J features to under 15, which were used in a naive Bayes classifier (R e1071). The public sequencing data were trimmed at Q25 with fastp and processed into clonotypes with MiXCR by TCRdb, which kept only in-frame beta chains. Under each unique CDR3 protein, matching rows form one entry showing the most common genes and DNA. TCRdb's processing, not the authors', yielded these V and J calls. For this sample the table gives around 520,000 distinct CDR3 sequences, of which roughly a quarter were detected only once. About 11% of the sample lies in the top ten.

Counted from cysteine to phenylalanine, this CDR3 has 14 amino acids. Left in the record is the CDR3 DNA by itself, 42 bases read in frame from the first base. V lost 0 bases and J lost 3 bases; the stretch between them is 9 bases long. As encoded in the germline V gene (reference sequence), CDR1 is PRHDT while CDR2 is FYEKMQ. This clonotype was seen ten or more times. Its antigen is still unknown. Base qualities are missing; no much larger clone stands one base away. Ophthalmopathy patients had moderately to severely active disease, Clinical Activity Score of at least 3, NOSPECS grade of at least 4, and duration under 3 months. Patients with uncontrolled infections, other autoimmune diseases, pregnancy or lactation were excluded. Diagnoses relied on clinical symptoms, serum thyroxine and TRAb, thyroid ultrasound and orbital computed tomography. PBMCs were isolated from around 10 ml of fresh peripheral blood by Ficoll-Paque density gradient centrifugation. Total RNA was extracted with Trizol reagent, and quality was checked on an Agilent 2100 Bioanalyzer.

The chain uses TRBV13 and TRBJ2-7; TRBD2 is perhaps the D gene, given 7 matching bases. The receptor was isolated from a young woman with Graves' ophthalmopathy. The sequencing input was blood. The DNA sequence is TGTGCCAGCAGCTTAGGCGGGGGGCGCTACGAGCAGTACTTC. It specifies CASSLGGGRYEQYF.